The subject of this entry is one T cell receptor (beta chain). The data were taken from a study of blood T cell repertoires in COVID-19. At the level of the study: Specimens from acute and convalescent COVID-19 originated in the United States, Italy and Spain. Sources were T cells, B-cell-depleted T cells, or PBMCs; the material itself was cDNA or gDNA.

Patients from Seattle were sampled longitudinally, starting during active infection. The CDR3 length is 14 residues. CDR1 SGHRS and CDR2 YFSETQ come from the germline V gene. V lost 4 bases to trimming and J lost 0 bases, with 10 bases between them. Assay: immunoSEQ multiplex PCR; the TCRdb copy retains only in-frame clones and omits some. This sample has around 100,000 clones, with roughly four fifths found just once. This sequence was found in an elderly man with COVID-19, enrolled during active disease. V usage is TRBV5-1 and J usage is TRBJ1-1, with a weak D call TRBD1 (5 bases). The sample comprised peripheral blood. In DNA, the CDR3 is TGCGCCAGCAGCCCAGACAGATTGAACACTGAAGCTTTCTTT. Translating gives CASSPDRLNTEAFF.